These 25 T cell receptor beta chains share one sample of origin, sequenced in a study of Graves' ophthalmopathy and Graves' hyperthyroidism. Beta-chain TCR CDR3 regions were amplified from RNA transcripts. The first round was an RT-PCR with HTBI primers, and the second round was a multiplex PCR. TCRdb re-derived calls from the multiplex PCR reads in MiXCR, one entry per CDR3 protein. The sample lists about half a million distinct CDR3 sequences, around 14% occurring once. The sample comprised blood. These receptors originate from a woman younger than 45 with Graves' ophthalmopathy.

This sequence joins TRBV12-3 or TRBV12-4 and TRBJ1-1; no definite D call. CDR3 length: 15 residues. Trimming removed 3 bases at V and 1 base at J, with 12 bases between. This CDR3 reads CASSFSPRQNTEAFF. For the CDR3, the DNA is TGTGCCAGCAGTTTTAGTCCCAGGCAGAACACTGAAGCTTTCTTT.

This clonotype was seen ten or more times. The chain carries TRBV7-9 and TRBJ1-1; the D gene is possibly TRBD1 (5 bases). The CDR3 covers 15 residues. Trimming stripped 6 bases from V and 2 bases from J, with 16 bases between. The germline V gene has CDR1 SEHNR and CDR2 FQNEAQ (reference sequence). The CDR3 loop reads CASRPGGTANTEAFF. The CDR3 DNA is TGTGCCAGCAGGCCCGGTGGGACGGCAAACACTGAAGCTTTCTTT. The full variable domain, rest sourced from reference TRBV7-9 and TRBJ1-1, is DTGVSQNPRHKITKRGQNVTFRCDPISEHNRLYWYRQTLGQGPEFLTYFQNEAQLEKSRLLSDRFSAERPKGSFSTLEIQRTEQGDSAMYLCASRPGGTANTEAFFGQGTRLTVV.

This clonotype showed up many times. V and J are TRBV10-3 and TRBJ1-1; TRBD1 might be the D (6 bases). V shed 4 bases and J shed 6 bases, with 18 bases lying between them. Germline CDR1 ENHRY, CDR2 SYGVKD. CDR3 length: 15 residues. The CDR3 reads CAISGLEQGRAEAFF. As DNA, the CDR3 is TGTGCCATCAGTGGTTTAGAACAGGGCCGAGCTGAAGCTTTCTTT.

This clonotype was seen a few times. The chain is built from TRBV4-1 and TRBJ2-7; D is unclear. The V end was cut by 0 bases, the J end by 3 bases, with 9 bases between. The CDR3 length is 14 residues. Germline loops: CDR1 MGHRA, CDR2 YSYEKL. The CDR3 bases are TGCGCCAGCAGCCAAGAATGGACGTACTACGAGCAGTACTTC. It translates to CASSQEWTYYEQYF.

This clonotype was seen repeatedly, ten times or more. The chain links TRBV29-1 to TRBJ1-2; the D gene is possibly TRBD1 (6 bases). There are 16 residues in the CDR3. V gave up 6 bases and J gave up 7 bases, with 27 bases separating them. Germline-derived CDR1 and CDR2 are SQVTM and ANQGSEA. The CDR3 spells CSVQRGTGAAGRGYTF. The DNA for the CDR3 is TGCAGCGTCCAGAGGGGGACGGGGGCGGCGGGCCGTGGCTACACCTTC.

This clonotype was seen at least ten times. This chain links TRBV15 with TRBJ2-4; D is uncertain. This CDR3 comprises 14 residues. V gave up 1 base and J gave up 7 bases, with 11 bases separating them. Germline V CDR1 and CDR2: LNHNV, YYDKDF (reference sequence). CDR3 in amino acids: CATSRGALGNIQYF. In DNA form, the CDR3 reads TGTGCCACCAGCAGAGGGGCACTGGGCAACATTCAGTACTTC.

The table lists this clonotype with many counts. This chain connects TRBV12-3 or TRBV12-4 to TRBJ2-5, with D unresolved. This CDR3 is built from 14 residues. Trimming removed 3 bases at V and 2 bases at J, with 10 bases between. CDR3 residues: CASSFPPEQETQYF. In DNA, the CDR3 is TGTGCCAGCAGTTTTCCGCCAGAGCAAGAGACCCAGTACTTC.

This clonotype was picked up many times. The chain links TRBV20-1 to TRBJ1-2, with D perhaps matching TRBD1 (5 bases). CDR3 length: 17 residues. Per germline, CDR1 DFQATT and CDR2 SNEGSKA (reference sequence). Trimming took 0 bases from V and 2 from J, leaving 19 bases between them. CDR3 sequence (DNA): TGCAGTGCTAGAGATGGGGGGTGGACTCTCCAAAACTATGGCTACACCTTC. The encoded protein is CSARDGGWTLQNYGYTF.

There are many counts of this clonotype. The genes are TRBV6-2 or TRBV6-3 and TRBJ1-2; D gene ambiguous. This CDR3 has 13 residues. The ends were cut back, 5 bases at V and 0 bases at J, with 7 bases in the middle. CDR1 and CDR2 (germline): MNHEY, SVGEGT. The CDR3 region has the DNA TGTGCCAGCAGTCCACTAACTAACTATGGCTACACCTTC. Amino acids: CASSPLTNYGYTF.

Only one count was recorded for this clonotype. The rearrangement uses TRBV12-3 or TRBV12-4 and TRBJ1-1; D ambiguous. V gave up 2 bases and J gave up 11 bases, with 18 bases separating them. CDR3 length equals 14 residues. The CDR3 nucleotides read TGTGCCAGCAGTTTATCAATATCGGGAAATTCGGCTTTCTTT. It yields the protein CASSLSISGNSAFF.

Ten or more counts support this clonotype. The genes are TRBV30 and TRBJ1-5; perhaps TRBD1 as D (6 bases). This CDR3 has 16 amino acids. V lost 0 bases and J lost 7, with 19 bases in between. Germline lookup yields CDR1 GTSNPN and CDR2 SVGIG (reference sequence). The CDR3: CAWSVRGPVPGQPQHF. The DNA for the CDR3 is TGTGCCTGGAGTGTACGGGGGCCGGTCCCCGGGCAGCCCCAGCATTTT.

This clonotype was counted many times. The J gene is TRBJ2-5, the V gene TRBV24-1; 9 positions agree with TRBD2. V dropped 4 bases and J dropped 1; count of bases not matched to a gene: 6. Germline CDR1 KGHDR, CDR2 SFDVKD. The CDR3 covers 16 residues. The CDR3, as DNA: TGTGCCACCAGTGAAGGTAGCGGGGGATCCCAAGAGACCCAGTACTTC. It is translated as CATSEGSGGSQETQYF.

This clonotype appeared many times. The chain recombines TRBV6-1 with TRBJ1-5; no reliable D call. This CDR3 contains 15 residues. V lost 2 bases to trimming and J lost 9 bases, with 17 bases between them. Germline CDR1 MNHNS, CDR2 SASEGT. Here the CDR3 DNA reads TGTGCCAGCAGTGAAAATTTTAGGGCCGCGTGGCCCCAGCATTTT. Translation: CASSENFRAAWPQHF.

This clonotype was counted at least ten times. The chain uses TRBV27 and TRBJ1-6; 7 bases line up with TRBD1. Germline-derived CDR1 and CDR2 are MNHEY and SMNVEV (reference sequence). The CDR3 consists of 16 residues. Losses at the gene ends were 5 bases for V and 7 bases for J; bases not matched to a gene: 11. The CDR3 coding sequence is TGTGCCAGCAGTACCTACTCGGGACAGCCGAATTCACCCCTCCACTTT. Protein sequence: CASSTYSGQPNSPLHF.

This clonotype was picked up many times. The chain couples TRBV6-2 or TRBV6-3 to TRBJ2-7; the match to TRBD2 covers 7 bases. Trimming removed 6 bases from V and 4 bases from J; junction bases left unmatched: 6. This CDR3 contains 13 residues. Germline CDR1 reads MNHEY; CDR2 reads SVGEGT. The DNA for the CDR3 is TGTGCCAGCAGCCGGACTAGTCGGTACGAGCAGTACTTC. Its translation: CASSRTSRYEQYF.

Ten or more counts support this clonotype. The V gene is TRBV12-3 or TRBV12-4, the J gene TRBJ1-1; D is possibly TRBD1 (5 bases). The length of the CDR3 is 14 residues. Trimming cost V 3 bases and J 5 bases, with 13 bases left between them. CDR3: CASSFSGDWTEAFF. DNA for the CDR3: TGTGCCAGCAGTTTTAGCGGGGACTGGACTGAAGCTTTCTTT.

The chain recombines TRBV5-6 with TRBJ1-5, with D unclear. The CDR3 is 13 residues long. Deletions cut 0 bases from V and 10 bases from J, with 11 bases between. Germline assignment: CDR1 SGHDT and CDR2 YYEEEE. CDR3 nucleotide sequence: TGTGCCAGCAGCTTGGTCCGTTCGGGCCCCCAGCATTTT. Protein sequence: CASSLVRSGPQHF.

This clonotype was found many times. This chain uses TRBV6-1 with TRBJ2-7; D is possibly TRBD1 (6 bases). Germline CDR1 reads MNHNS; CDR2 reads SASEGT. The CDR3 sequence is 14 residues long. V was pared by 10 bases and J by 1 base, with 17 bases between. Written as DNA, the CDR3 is TGTGCCACCAACTCCTTACAGGGTTCCTACGAGCAGTACTTC. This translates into CATNSLQGSYEQYF.

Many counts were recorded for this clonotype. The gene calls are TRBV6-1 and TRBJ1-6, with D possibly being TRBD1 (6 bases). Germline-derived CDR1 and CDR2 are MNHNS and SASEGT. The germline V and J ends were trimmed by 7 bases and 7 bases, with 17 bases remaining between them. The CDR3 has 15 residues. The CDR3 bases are TGTGCCAGCACCCCTCGGGACACTAAGAATTCACCCCTCCACTTT. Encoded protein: CASTPRDTKNSPLHF.

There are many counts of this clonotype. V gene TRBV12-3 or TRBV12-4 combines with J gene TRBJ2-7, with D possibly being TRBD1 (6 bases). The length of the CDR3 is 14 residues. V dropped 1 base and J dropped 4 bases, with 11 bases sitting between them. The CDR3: CASSLELTGYEQYF. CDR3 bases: TGTGCCAGCAGTTTAGAATTGACAGGATACGAGCAGTACTTC.

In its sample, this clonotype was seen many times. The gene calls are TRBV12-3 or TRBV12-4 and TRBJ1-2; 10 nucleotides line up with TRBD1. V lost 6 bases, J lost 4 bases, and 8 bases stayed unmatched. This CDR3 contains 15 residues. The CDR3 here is CASSPDRGLAYGYTF. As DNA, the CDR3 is TGTGCCAGCAGCCCAGACAGGGGGCTCGCCTATGGCTACACCTTC.

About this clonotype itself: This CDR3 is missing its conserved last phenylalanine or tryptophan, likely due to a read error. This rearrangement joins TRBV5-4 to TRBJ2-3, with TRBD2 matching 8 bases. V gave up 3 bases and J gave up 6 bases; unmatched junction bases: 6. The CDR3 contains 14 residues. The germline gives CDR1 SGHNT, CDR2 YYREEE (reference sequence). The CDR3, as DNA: TGTGCCAGCAGCTCCCAGCGGGGGAGCGATACGCAGTATTGT. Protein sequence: CASSSQRGSDTQYC.

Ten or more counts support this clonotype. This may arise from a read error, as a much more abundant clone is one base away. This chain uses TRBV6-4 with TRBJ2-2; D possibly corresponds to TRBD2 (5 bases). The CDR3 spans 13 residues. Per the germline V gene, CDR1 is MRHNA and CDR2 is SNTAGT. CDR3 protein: CASSDSNTGELCF. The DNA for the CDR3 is TGTGCCAGCAGTGACTCGAACACCGGGGAGCTGTGTTTT.

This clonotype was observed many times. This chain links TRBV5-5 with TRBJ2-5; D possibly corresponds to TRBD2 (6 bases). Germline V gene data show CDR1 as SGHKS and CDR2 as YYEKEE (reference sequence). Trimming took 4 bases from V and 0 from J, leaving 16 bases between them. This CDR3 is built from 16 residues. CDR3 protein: CASSPAGLMYQETQYF. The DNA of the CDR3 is TGTGCCAGCAGCCCGGCGGGGCTCATGTACCAAGAGACCCAGTACTTC. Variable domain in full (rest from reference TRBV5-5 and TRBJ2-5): DAGVTQSPTHLIKTRGQQVTLRCSPISGHKSVSWYQQVLGQGPQFIFQYYEKEERGRGNFPDRFSARQFPNYSSELNVNALLLGDSALYLCASSPAGLMYQETQYFGPGTRLLVL.

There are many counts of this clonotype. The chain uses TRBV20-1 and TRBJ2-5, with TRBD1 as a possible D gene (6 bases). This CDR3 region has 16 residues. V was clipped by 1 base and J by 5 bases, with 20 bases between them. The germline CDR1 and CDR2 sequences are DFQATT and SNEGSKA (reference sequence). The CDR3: CSARAPRRQQGETQYF. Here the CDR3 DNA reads TGCAGTGCTAGAGCCCCCCGACGACAGCAGGGGGAGACCCAGTACTTC.